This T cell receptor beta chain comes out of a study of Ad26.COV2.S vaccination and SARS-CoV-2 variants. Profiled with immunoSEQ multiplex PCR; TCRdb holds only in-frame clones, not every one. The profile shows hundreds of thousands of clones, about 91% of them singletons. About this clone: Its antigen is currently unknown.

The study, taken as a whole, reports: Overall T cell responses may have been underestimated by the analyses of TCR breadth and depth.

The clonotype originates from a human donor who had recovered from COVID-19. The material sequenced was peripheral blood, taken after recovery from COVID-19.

CDR3 amino acids: CASSPTFMNTEAFF. The CDR3 DNA is TGTGCCAGCAGTCCGACATTCATGAACACTGAAGCTTTCTTT. The rearrangement joins TRBV6-5 to TRBJ1-1; D unresolved. V was trimmed by 5 bases and J by 0 bases, leaving 10 bases between them. This CDR3 is built from 14 residues. From germline, CDR1 is MNHEY and CDR2 SVGAGI.